This T cell receptor (beta chain) was retrieved from a study of blood T cell repertoires in COVID-19. Study as a whole: The United States, Italy and Spain provided the acute and convalescent COVID-19 samples.

The method was immunoSEQ multiplex PCR; TCRdb's version includes in-frame clones alone and lacks a portion of them. The data contain approximately 280,000 clones, about 86% of them singletons. The sample comprised peripheral blood. The receptor was derived from a woman aged 25 to 39 who had recovered from COVID-19.

The chain's CDR3 is CAWSPGTSQETQYF. The CDR3 DNA reads as TGTGCCTGGAGTCCCGGGACATCCCAAGAGACCCAGTACTTC. The chain employs TRBV30 and TRBJ2-5; D might be TRBD1 (6 bases). Per the germline V gene, CDR1 is GTSNPN and CDR2 is SVGIG (reference sequence). V lost 2 bases and J lost 1, with 11 bases in between. The CDR3 spans 14 residues.